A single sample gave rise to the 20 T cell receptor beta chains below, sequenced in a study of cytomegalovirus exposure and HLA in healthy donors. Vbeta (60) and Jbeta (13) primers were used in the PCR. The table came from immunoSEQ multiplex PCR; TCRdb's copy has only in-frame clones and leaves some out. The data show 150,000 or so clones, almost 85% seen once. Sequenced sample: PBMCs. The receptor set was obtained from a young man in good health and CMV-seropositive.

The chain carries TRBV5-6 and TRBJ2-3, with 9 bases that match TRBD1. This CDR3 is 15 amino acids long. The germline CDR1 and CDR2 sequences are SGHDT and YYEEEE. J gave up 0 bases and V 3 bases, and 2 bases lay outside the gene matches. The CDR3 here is CASSWGQGSTDTQYF. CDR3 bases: TGTGCCAGCAGCTGGGGACAGGGTAGCACAGATACGCAGTATTTT. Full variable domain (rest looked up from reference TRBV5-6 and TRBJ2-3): DAGVTQSPTHLIKTRGQQVTLRCSPKSGHDTVSWYQQALGQGPQFIFQYYEEEERQRGNFPDRFSGHQFPNYSSELNVNALLLGDSALYLCASSWGQGSTDTQYFGPGTRLTVL.

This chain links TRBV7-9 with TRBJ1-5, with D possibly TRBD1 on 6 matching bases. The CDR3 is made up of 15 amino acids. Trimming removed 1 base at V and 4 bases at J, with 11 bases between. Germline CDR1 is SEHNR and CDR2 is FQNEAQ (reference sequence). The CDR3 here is CASSLVGQPNQPQHF. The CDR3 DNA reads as TGTGCCAGCAGCTTAGTCGGACAGCCGAATCAGCCCCAGCATTTT.

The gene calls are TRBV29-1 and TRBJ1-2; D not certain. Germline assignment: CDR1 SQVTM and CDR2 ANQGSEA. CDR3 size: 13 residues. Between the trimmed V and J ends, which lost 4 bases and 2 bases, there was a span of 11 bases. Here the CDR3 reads CSVGREGNYGYTF. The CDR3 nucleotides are TGCAGCGTTGGGAGGGAGGGAAACTATGGCTACACCTTC.

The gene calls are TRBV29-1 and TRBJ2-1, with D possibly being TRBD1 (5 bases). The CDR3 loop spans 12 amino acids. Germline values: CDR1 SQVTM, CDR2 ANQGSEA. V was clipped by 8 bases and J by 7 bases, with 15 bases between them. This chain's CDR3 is CSIDSGWNEQFF. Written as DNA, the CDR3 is TGCAGCATAGACTCAGGGTGGAATGAGCAGTTCTTC.

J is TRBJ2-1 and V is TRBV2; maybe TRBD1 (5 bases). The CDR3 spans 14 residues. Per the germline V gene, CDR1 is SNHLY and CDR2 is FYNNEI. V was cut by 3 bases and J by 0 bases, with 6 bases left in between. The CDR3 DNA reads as TGTGCCAGCAGTGAGGACATCTCCTACAATGAGCAGTTCTTC. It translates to CASSEDISYNEQFF.

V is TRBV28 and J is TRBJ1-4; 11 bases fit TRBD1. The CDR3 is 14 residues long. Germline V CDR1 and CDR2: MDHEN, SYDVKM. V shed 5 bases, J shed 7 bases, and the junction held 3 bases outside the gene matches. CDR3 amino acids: CASSTGTGGEKLFF. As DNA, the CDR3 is TGTGCCAGCAGTACCGGGACAGGGGGTGAAAAACTGTTTTTT. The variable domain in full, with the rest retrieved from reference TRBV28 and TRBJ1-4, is DVKVTQSSRYLVKRTGEKVFLECVQDMDHENMFWYRQDPGLGLRLIYFSYDVKMKEKGDIPEGYSVSREKKERFSLILESASTNQTSMYLCASSTGTGGEKLFFGSGTQLSVL.

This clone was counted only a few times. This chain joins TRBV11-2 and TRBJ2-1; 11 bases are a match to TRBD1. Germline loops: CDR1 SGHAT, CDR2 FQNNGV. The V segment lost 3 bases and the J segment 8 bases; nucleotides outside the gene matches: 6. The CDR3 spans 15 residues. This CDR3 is CASSFGTGGYDEQFF. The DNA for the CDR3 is TGTGCCAGCAGCTTCGGGACAGGGGGTTACGATGAGCAGTTCTTC.

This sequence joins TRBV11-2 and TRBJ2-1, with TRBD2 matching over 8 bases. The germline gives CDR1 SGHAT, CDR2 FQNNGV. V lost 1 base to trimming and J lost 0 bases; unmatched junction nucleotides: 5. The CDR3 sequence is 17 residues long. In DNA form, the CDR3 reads TGTGCCAGCAGCTTAGGAGTCGGGGGGGTCTCCTACAATGAGCAGTTCTTC. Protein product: CASSLGVGGVSYNEQFF. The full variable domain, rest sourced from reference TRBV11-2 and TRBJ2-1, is EAGVAQSPRYKIIEKRQSVAFWCNPISGHATLYWYQQILGQGPKLLIQFQNNGVVDDSQLPKDRFSAERLKGVDSTLKIQPAKLEDSAVYLCASSLGVGGVSYNEQFFGPGTRLTVL.

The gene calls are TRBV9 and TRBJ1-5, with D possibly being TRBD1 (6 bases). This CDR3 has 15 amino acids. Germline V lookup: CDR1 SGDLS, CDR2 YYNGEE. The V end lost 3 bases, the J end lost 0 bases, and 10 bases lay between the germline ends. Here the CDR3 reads CASSETGNSNQPQHF. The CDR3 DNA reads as TGTGCCAGCAGCGAGACAGGAAATAGCAATCAGCCCCAGCATTTT.

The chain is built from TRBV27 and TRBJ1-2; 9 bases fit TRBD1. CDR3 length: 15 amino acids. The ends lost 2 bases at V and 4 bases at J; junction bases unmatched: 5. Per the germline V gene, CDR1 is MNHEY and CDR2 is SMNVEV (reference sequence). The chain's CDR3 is CASSLAGQGVYGYTF. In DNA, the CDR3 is TGTGCCAGCAGTTTAGCGGGACAGGGAGTCTATGGCTACACCTTC.

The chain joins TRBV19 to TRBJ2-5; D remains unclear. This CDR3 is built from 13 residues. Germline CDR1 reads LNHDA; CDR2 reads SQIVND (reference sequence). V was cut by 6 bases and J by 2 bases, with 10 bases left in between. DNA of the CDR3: TGTGCCAGTAGCCCACAGCCGCAAGAGACCCAGTACTTC. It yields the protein CASSPQPQETQYF. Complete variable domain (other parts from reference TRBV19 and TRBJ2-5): DGGITQSPKYLFRKEGQNVTLSCEQNLNHDAMYWYRQDPGQGLRLIYYSQIVNDFQKGDIAEGYSVSREKKESFPLTVTSAQKNPTAFYLCASSPQPQETQYFGPGTRLLVL.

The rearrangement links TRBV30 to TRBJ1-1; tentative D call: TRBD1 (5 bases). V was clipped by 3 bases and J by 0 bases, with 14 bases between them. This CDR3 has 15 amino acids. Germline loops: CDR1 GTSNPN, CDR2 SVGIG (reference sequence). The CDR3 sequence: CAWRQGGLMNTEAFF. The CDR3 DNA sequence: TGTGCCTGGAGGCAGGGTGGCCTTATGAACACTGAAGCTTTCTTT.

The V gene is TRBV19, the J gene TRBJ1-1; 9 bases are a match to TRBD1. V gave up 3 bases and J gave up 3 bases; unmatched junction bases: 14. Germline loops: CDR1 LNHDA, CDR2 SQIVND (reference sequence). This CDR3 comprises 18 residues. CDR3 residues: CASSIWGQGIQRHTEAFF. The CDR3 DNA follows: TGTGCCAGTAGTATCTGGGGACAGGGTATACAAAGGCACACTGAAGCTTTCTTT.

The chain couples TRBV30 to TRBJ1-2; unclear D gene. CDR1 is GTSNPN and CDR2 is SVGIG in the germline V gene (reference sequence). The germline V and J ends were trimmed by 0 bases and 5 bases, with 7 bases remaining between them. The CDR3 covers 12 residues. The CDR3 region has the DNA TGTGCCTGGAGTGTCGGTGTATATGGCTACACCTTC. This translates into CAWSVGVYGYTF.

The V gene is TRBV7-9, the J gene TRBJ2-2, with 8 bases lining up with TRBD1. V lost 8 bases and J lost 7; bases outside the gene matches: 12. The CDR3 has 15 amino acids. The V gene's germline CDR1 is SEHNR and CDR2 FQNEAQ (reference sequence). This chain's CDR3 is CASLLGSGGIGELFF. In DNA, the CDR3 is TGTGCCAGCCTCTTGGGGTCAGGGGGCATCGGGGAGCTGTTTTTT.

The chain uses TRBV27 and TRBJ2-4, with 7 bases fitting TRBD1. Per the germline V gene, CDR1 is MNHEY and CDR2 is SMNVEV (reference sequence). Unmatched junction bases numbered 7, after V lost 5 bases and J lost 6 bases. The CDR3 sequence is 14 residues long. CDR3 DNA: TGTGCCAGCAGTCGGACAGGCCGCGGAAACATTCAGTACTTC. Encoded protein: CASSRTGRGNIQYF.

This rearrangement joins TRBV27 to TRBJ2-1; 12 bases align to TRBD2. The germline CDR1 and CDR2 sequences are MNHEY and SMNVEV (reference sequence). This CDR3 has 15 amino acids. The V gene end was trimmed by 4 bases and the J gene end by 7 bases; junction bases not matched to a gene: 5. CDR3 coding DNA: TGTGCCAGCAGTTCCGGGACTAGCGGGTGGAATGAGCAGTTCTTC. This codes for CASSSGTSGWNEQFF.

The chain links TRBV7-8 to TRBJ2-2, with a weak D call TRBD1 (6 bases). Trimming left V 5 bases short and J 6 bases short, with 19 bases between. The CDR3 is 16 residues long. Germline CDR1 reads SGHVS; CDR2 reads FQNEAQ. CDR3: CASSPLVGAAAGELFF. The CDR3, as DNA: TGTGCCAGCAGCCCCCTCGTGGGGGCAGCTGCCGGGGAGCTGTTTTTT. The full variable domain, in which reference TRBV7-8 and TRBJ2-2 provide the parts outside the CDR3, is GAGVSQSPRYKVAKRGQDVALRCDPISGHVSLFWYQQALGQGPEFLTYFQNEAQLDKSGLPSDRFFAERPEGSVSTLKIQRTQQEDSAVYLCASSPLVGAAAGELFFGEGSRLTVL.

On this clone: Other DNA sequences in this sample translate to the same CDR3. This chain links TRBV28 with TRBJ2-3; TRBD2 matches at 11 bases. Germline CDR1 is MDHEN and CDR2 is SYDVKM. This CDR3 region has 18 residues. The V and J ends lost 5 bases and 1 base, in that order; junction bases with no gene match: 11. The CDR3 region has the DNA TGTGCCAGCAGTCCGGGGCTAGCGGGAGGCATAGGCACAGATACGCAGTATTTT. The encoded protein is CASSPGLAGGIGTDTQYF. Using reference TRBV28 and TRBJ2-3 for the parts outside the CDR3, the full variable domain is DVKVTQSSRYLVKRTGEKVFLECVQDMDHENMFWYRQDPGLGLRLIYFSYDVKMKEKGDIPEGYSVSREKKERFSLILESASTNQTSMYLCASSPGLAGGIGTDTQYFGPGTRLTVL.

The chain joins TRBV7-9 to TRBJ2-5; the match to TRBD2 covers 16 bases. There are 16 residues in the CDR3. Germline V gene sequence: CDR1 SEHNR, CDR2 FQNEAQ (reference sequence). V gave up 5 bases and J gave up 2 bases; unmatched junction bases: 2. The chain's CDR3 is CASSPGLAGGQETQYF. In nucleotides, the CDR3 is TGTGCCAGCAGCCCGGGACTAGCGGGAGGGCAAGAGACCCAGTACTTC. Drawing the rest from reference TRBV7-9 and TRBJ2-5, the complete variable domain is DTGVSQNPRHKITKRGQNVTFRCDPISEHNRLYWYRQTLGQGPEFLTYFQNEAQLEKSRLLSDRFSAERPKGSFSTLEIQRTEQGDSAMYLCASSPGLAGGQETQYFGPGTRLLVL.